One sample yielded the 5 T cell receptor beta chains listed below, sequenced in a study of T cell clones after liver transplantation. The repertoire was sequenced with immunoSEQ multiplex PCR; TCRdb's copy has only in-frame clones and lacks some. The table includes approximately 75,000 clones, around 80% detected once. The sample in question was CD4+ T cells from blood, obtained 12 months after liver transplant. The origin of the receptors is a human patient who received a liver transplant. Some of these T cells may belong to the graft donor.

This clone came up a few times. This chain links TRBV28 with TRBJ1-2; maybe TRBD1 (6 bases). CDR1 is MDHEN and CDR2 is SYDVKM in the germline V gene. The CDR3 has 12 residues. V was trimmed by 7 bases and J by 8 bases, leaving 14 bases between them. In DNA, the CDR3 is TGTGCCAGCATGCGGGGGGCTGGCGGCTACACCTTC. Its translation is CASMRGAGGYTF.

The chain links TRBV5-4 to TRBJ2-3; 9 bases match TRBD2. The V gene end was trimmed by 6 bases and the J gene end by 3 bases; junction bases not matched to a gene: 8. CDR1 SGHNT and CDR2 YYREEE come from the germline V gene (reference sequence). This CDR3 comprises 15 residues. This chain's CDR3 is CASKEASGKTDTQYF. CDR3 DNA: TGTGCCAGCAAGGAGGCTAGCGGGAAAACAGATACGCAGTATTTT.

The chain links TRBV20-1 to TRBJ2-5; 8 nucleotides line up with TRBD1. Germline loops: CDR1 DFQATT, CDR2 SNEGSKA (reference sequence). The CDR3 spans 11 residues. J gave up 7 bases and V 8 bases, and 6 bases lay outside the gene matches. Here the CDR3 DNA reads TGCAGTACCAACAGGGGGACGACCCAGTACTTC. It is translated as CSTNRGTTQYF.

CDR3 DNA: TGTGCCAGCAGTTCGGACAGGGGGCGGGAAAAACTGTTTTTT. It specifies CASSSDRGREKLFF. The chain recombines TRBV6-5 with TRBJ1-4, with 11 bases lining up with TRBD1. J lost 8 bases, V lost 4 bases, and 3 bases had no gene match. The CDR3 spans 14 residues. Germline CDR1 reads MNHEY; CDR2 reads SVGAGI.

V usage is TRBV4-3 and J usage is TRBJ2-3; 8 nucleotides line up with TRBD2. In germline, CDR1 is LGHNA, CDR2 YSLEER. The CDR3 has 18 amino acids. The ends lost 5 bases at V and 0 bases at J; junction bases unmatched: 13. CDR3 residues: CASSERLAGGLSTDTQYF. The CDR3 nucleotides are TGCGCCAGCAGCGAACGACTTGCGGGGGGATTAAGCACAGATACGCAGTATTTT.